This T cell receptor (beta chain) was recorded in a study of metastatic and nonmetastatic thyroid tumors. Study at large: Across blood and tumor or nodule tissue, repertoires from malignant and benign thyroid patients were compared with one another. General study results and limits: In both blood and tumor samples, TCR beta diversity was reported significantly higher for malignant than benign nodules.

TCRdb re-called clones via MiXCR from the PCR reads. The sample lists roughly 28,000 clones, approximately 24% occurring once. No patient received treatment before thyroid surgery. Germline CDR1 and CDR2: MNHNS and SASEGT. Trimming removed 7 bases from V and 3 bases from J, with 17 bases in between. This CDR3 contains 15 residues. Regarding this clone: Its antigen is not known.

The receptor was isolated from a female donor with papillary thyroid cancer or a benign thyroid nodule (not recorded which). Some clones in this sample may be carry-over from other donors' samples. The chain uses TRBV6-1 and TRBJ2-3; tentatively, D is TRBD2 (6 bases). Source material: blood. The CDR3 sequence: CASTPPGRLTDTQYF. In DNA, the CDR3 is TGTGCCAGCACCCCCCCGGGGAGGTTGACAGATACGCAGTATTTT.